Below, one T cell receptor beta chain is given with its context. Its antigen is currently unknown. This entry comes from a study of cytomegalovirus exposure and HLA in healthy donors. Study-level information: Within an early data release were about 90 million unique TCRs drawn from HLA-typed donors.

The V end lost 4 bases, the J end lost 2 bases, and 9 bases lay between the germline ends. The CDR3 extends over 13 amino acids. Germline CDR1 is SGHVS and CDR2 is FNYEAQ. PCR was performed using 60 Vbeta and 13 Jbeta primers. The method was immunoSEQ multiplex PCR; TCRdb's version includes in-frame clones alone and lacks a portion of them. The sample totals around 150,000 clones; its top ten clones hold approximately 2.5%. Study observations and caveats: Another analysis was done later, and it associated roughly 15,000 TCR beta sequences with HLA alleles at 0.05 false discovery rate. The authors listed 180 or so TCR beta chains as cytomegalovirus-associated. Sequencing likely caused a cluster of highly shared sequence variants.

Sample: PBMCs. The sequence came from a man aged 35-49 years in good health and CMV-seronegative. V usage is TRBV7-6 and J usage is TRBJ2-7, with D possibly TRBD1 on 6 matching bases. CDR3 amino acids: CASSSRDTYEQYF. DNA for the CDR3: TGTGCCAGCAGCTCCCGGGACACCTACGAGCAGTACTTC.